The 21 T cell receptor beta chains in this list originate from one sample, sequenced in a study of human T cells and chemical hapten exposure. TCRdb called the RACE reads again in MiXCR, with one record for every CDR3 protein. Of approximately 340,000 distinct CDR3 sequences listed, roughly 6.9% are singletons. The time point here: patch test 1, 2 weeks after DPC sensitization. Stated treatment: therapeutic diphenylcyclopropenone sensitization with weekly scalp DPC. Sequencing was performed on whole blood, taken in connection with sensitization to the hapten diphenylcyclopropenone (DPC). The receptors were sampled from a young woman with alopecia areata. Some clones in this sample may be carry-over from other donors' samples.

The CDR3 sequence: CASSLPWSGTDTQYF. DNA for the CDR3: TGTGCCAGCAGCTTACCGTGGTCCGGCACAGATACGCAGTATTTT. The chain has TRBV6-2 or TRBV6-3 and TRBJ2-3, with no clear D. The CDR3 loop spans 15 amino acids. The germline V gene has CDR1 MNHEY and CDR2 SVGEGT. Trimming shortened V by 6 bases and J by 1 base, and 14 bases separated the two germline ends.

The sample holds many counts of this clonotype. The V and J genes are TRBV10-3 and TRBJ2-7; a weak D match, TRBD2 (6 bases). Germline values: CDR1 ENHRY, CDR2 SYGVKD. V was clipped by 7 bases and J by 4 bases, with 23 bases between them. This CDR3 spans 16 amino acids. The CDR3 nucleotides are TGTGCCATCACCCCGGGGCGCGGGGCGGCGGCTTACGAGCAGTACTTC. Encoded protein: CAITPGRGAAAYEQYF.

This chain uses TRBV10-3 with TRBJ2-3; TRBD2 matches at 8 bases. Looked up from germline, CDR1 is ENHRY and CDR2 is SYGVKD. The CDR3 is 16 amino acids. The V gene end was trimmed by 0 bases and the J gene end by 1 base; junction bases not matched to a gene: 3. This chain's CDR3 is CAISESGGGRTDTQYF. CDR3 coding DNA: TGTGCCATCAGTGAGTCAGGCGGGGGGCGCACAGATACGCAGTATTTT.

This clonotype came up a few times. This chain joins TRBV2 and TRBJ2-1; 11 nucleotides match TRBD2. Germline V gene data show CDR1 as SNHLY and CDR2 as FYNNEI. This CDR3 has 16 residues. The V and J ends lost 7 bases and 12 bases, in that order; junction bases with no gene match: 17. The CDR3 here is CASTGTTSGVPGVQFF. The DNA of the CDR3 is TGTGCCAGCACCGGCACGACTAGCGGGGTCCCCGGCGTGCAGTTCTTC.

This clonotype appeared a few times. This chain links TRBV7-2 with TRBJ2-1, with a tentative D call TRBD2 (5 bases). CDR3 length: 12 amino acids. CDR1 is SGHTA, CDR2 FQGNSA, per germline. The V end lost 5 bases, the J end lost 10 bases, and 12 bases lay between the germline ends. Here the CDR3 reads CASSRTSREQFF. The CDR3 DNA follows: TGTGCCAGCAGCCGTACTAGTCGAGAGCAGTTCTTC.

J is TRBJ2-7 and V is TRBV28, with a tentative D call TRBD1 (5 bases). Trimming removed 2 bases at V and 3 bases at J, with 11 bases between. Germline CDR1 reads MDHEN; CDR2 reads SYDVKM. This CDR3 is 14 amino acids long. The CDR3 reads CASSLGQGFYEQYF. CDR3 DNA sequence: TGTGCCAGCAGTTTAGGGCAGGGCTTCTACGAGCAGTACTTC.

The V gene is TRBV6-1, the J gene TRBJ1-4; weak D call: TRBD1 (5 bases). Germline V CDR1 and CDR2: MNHNS, SASEGT. CDR3 length equals 16 residues. Trimming took 7 bases from V and 8 from J, leaving 23 bases between them. DNA for the CDR3: TGTGCCAGCACCAAGAAACGGGACGGCCGAGGGGAAAAACTGTTTTTT. Protein sequence: CASTKKRDGRGEKLFF.

The chain is built from TRBV2 and TRBJ2-3; TRBD1 agrees at 8 bases. The germline V gene encodes CDR1 SNHLY and CDR2 FYNNEI. Losses at the gene ends were 10 bases for V and 5 bases for J; bases not matched to a gene: 11. The CDR3 length is 14 residues. The CDR3 here is CAIDSGQGLDTQYF. The CDR3 DNA sequence: TGTGCCATCGACTCAGGACAGGGCTTAGATACGCAGTATTTT.

In the case of this clonotype: Since a much larger clone is just one base distant, this may be a read error. This chain connects TRBV9 to TRBJ2-7, with 10 nucleotides matching TRBD1. After removal of 4 bases from V and 7 bases from J, the junction contained 14 bases not matched to a gene. The CDR3 loop spans 16 amino acids. Germline values: CDR1 SGDLS, CDR2 YYNGEE. CDR3 sequence (DNA): TGTGCCAGCAGCCTCGGCCTAGTCGACAGGGGGCGAGAGCAGTACTTC. Protein product: CASSLGLVDRGREQYF.

The chain employs TRBV24-1 and TRBJ2-1; 9 bases align to TRBD2. CDR1 is KGHDR, CDR2 SFDVKD, per germline. The CDR3 consists of 15 residues. The V segment lost 3 bases and the J segment 9 bases; nucleotides outside the gene matches: 8. CDR3 in DNA: TGTGCCACCAGTGATGGCGGGGGGGCGATTACTGAGCAGTTCTTC. Its protein is CATSDGGGAITEQFF.

This clonotype was counted many times. This chain joins TRBV14 and TRBJ1-4, with 9 nucleotides matching TRBD1. The CDR3 is 17 amino acids. Germline V CDR1 and CDR2: SGHDN, FVKESK. V shed 4 bases, J shed 4 bases, and the junction held 10 bases outside the gene matches. CDR3 nucleotides: TGTGCCAGCAGCCTGCGCCCTCCGGGACAGGGTAATGAAAAACTGTTTTTT. This gives the protein CASSLRPPGQGNEKLFF.

The chain combines TRBV6-2 or TRBV6-3 with TRBJ1-5; weak D call: TRBD1 (5 bases). Germline loops: CDR1 MNHEY, CDR2 SVGEGT. Deletions cut 2 bases from V and 1 base from J, with 15 bases between. The CDR3 is 17 amino acids. The CDR3 DNA is TGTGCCAGCAGTTACATGAGGCCAGGGAGGAGCAATCAGCCCCAGCATTTT. As protein: CASSYMRPGRSNQPQHF.

This clonotype turned up a few times. The chain recombines TRBV29-1 with TRBJ2-7; D may be TRBD2 (5 bases). Between the trimmed V and J ends, which lost 2 bases and 2 bases, there was a span of 16 bases. This CDR3 has 15 amino acids. Germline CDR1 SQVTM, CDR2 ANQGSEA. For the CDR3, the DNA is TGCAGCGTTGAATCGGCGGACGCCGGGACCTACGAGCAGTACTTC. Translating it yields CSVESADAGTYEQYF.

This clonotype has only a few counts. The chain combines TRBV7-2 with TRBJ2-3; D not resolved. Trimming removed 5 bases from V and 6 bases from J, with 12 bases in between. Looked up from germline, CDR1 is SGHTA and CDR2 is FQGNSA. The CDR3 runs to 13 residues. The CDR3 spells CASSPTHGDTQYF. The CDR3 DNA is TGTGCCAGCAGCCCGACCCACGGCGATACGCAGTATTTT.

The J gene is TRBJ1-2, the V gene TRBV10-3; 8 bases are shared with TRBD1. Trimming removed 8 bases from V and 2 bases from J; junction bases left unmatched: 13. Germline V gene data show CDR1 as ENHRY and CDR2 as SYGVKD. The CDR3 sequence is 16 residues long. CDR3 region: CAIGSGTGAVNYGYTF. In DNA, the CDR3 is TGTGCCATCGGGTCCGGGACAGGCGCTGTAAACTATGGCTACACCTTC.

The chain carries TRBV6-6 and TRBJ1-5; D is possibly TRBD1 (5 bases). The CDR3 consists of 18 residues. Germline V gives CDR1 MNHNY, CDR2 SVGAGI (reference sequence). The ends were cut back, 2 bases at V and 0 bases at J, with 17 bases in the middle. CDR3 DNA sequence: TGTGCCAGCAGTTACGCAGGCCTCCAGGGATATAGCAATCAGCCCCAGCATTTT. Translating gives CASSYAGLQGYSNQPQHF.

The table lists this clonotype with many counts. This sequence joins TRBV4-3 and TRBJ2-6, with D unclear. Germline V lookup: CDR1 LGHNA, CDR2 YSLEER. V lost 0 bases, J lost 0 bases, and 6 bases lay in between. CDR3 length: 16 amino acids. CDR3 protein: CASSQDEVSGANVLTF. The DNA for the CDR3 is TGCGCCAGCAGCCAAGATGAGGTCTCTGGGGCCAACGTCCTGACTTTC.

The chain carries TRBV5-1 and TRBJ2-3, with 7 nucleotides matching TRBD2. The CDR3 has 11 amino acids. Trimming cost V 4 bases and J 10 bases; bases outside gene matches: 3. Germline-derived CDR1 and CDR2 are SGHRS and YFSETQ. The CDR3 region has the DNA TGCGCCAGCAGCCATGCGGGGGCGCAGTATTTT. This encodes CASSHAGAQYF.

This clonotype was picked up many times. CDR3 coding DNA: TGTGCCAGCAGCCTTGGACAGGGCCCAGATACGCAGTATTTT. This translates into CASSLGQGPDTQYF. The chain has TRBV3-1 and TRBJ2-3; 8 nucleotides line up with TRBD1. CDR1 and CDR2 (germline): LGHDT, YNNKEL (reference sequence). The CDR3 has 14 residues. Losses at the gene ends were 4 bases for V and 4 bases for J; bases not matched to a gene: 4.

The sample holds a few counts of this clonotype. V usage is TRBV29-1 and J usage is TRBJ1-3, with 7 bases identical to TRBD1. CDR1 is SQVTM and CDR2 is ANQGSEA in the germline V gene. V dropped 6 bases and J dropped 4; count of bases not matched to a gene: 6. This CDR3 contains 13 residues. In DNA, the CDR3 is TGCAGCGTCCGACAGGGCGCAGGAAACACCATATATTTT. This encodes CSVRQGAGNTIYF. The full variable domain, with the rest looked up from reference TRBV29-1 and TRBJ1-3, is SAVISQKPSRDICQRGTSLTIQCQVDSQVTMMFWYRQQPGQSLTLIATANQGSEATYESGFVIDKFPISRPNLTFSTLTVSNMSPEDSSIYLCSVRQGAGNTIYFGEGSWLTVV.

This chain uses TRBV7-8 with TRBJ2-3, with 7 bases lining up with TRBD1. Trimming took 5 bases from V and 0 from J; bases not matched to a gene: 11. The germline CDR1 and CDR2 sequences are SGHVS and FQNEAQ. The CDR3 has 17 residues. The CDR3, as DNA: TGTGCCAGCAGCCCGTATACGACAGGGCGAAGCACAGATACGCAGTATTTT. It is translated as CASSPYTTGRSTDTQYF.